This T cell receptor beta chain was captured by sequencing in a study of T cell responses to AZD1222 COVID-19 vaccine. Germline V gives CDR1 LNHNV, CDR2 YYDKDF (reference sequence). The CDR3 runs 16 residues. The V and J ends lost 1 base and 2 bases respectively, with 12 bases between them. The study, taken as a whole, reports: In a largely white British group with more females than males, clonal diversity was possibly underestimated.

Repertoires were generated with immunoSEQ multiplex PCR, while TCRdb's copy carries only in-frame clones and drops some. The profile covers 100,000 to 150,000 clones, with roughly nine tenths appearing a single time and under 1.5% taken by the ten largest. About this clone: As yet, its antigen is unknown.

The chain recombines TRBV15 with TRBJ1-3; weak D call: TRBD1 (6 bases). The sequence was collected from an adult in good health. The sequenced sample was peripheral blood, obtained on day 0 of AZD1222 vaccination. The CDR3 protein is CATSRARTVTGNTIYF. DNA for the CDR3: TGTGCCACCAGCAGAGCACGGACAGTCACTGGAAACACCATATATTTT.